Reported below is one TCR beta chain. What it binds is unknown. This record belongs to a study of T cell clones after liver transplantation. Overall study context: A pre-transplant mixed lymphocyte reaction with TCRbeta sequencing defined graft-donor-reactive clones followed in post-transplant blood. Without induction therapy, subjects received standard immunosuppression until 12-24 months post-transplant.

The germline gives CDR1 SGDLS, CDR2 YYNGEE. CDR3 size: 14 residues. J lost 4 bases, V lost 4 bases, and 5 bases had no gene match. Clones were sequenced by immunoSEQ multiplex PCR, and TCRdb holds only the in-frame ones, with some missing. The sample has over 70,000 clones, under 90% seen once. Study findings and constraints: Circulating graft-donor-reactive CD4 TCRbeta sequences fell significantly post-transplant in 5 of 8 subjects.

The sequence came from a human patient who received a liver transplant. Some T cells may have originated in the graft donor. V and J are TRBV9 and TRBJ2-7; 10 bases fit TRBD2. The starting material was CD4+ T cells from blood, obtained 12 months after liver transplant. The CDR3 reads CASSPGTSVYEQYF. CDR3 sequence (DNA): TGTGCCAGCAGCCCAGGGACTAGCGTTTACGAGCAGTACTTC.